Listed below are T cell receptor beta chains from one sample, sequenced in a study of T cell responses to AZD1222 COVID-19 vaccine. TCRdb keeps only in-frame clones here, not all; method: immunoSEQ multiplex PCR. Among under 150,000 clones, roughly 87% were seen once, and the ten largest hold around 2.5%. The sequencing here drew on peripheral blood, taken 28 days after the second AZD1222 dose. The origin of the receptors is an adult who received the AZD1222 COVID-19 vaccine. CDR3s leave out the opening cysteine and the closing phenylalanine or tryptophan. Each record gives: J gene, V gene, CDR3 protein.

J gene: TRBJ1-1; V gene: TRBV7-9; CDR3 protein: ASSLDETGLGTEAF
J gene: TRBJ1-2; V gene: TRBV13; CDR3 protein: ASSFNTGANYGYT
J gene: TRBJ2-1; V gene: TRBV7-2; CDR3 protein: ASSLTGGGASYNEQF
J gene: TRBJ1-1; V gene: TRBV7-9; CDR3 protein: ASSDRQGAITEAF
J gene: TRBJ2-5; V gene: TRBV5-4; CDR3 protein: ASSPRRGDQETQY
J gene: TRBJ2-1; V gene: TRBV7-6; CDR3 protein: ASSPQSLAEGFGNEQF
J gene: TRBJ1-2; V gene: TRBV5-4; CDR3 protein: ASSLNLGGNYGYT
J gene: TRBJ2-2; V gene: TRBV7-6; CDR3 protein: ASSLQTGDTGELF
J gene: TRBJ1-2; V gene: TRBV28; CDR3 protein: ALNGQGEANYGYT
J gene: TRBJ2-1; V gene: TRBV11-2; CDR3 protein: ASTSTAISYNEQF
J gene: TRBJ2-2; V gene: TRBV4-2; CDR3 protein: ASSRDRRNTGELF
J gene: TRBJ2-3; V gene: TRBV15; CDR3 protein: ATSRDGGAGRTDTQY
J gene: TRBJ1-1; V gene: TRBV7-8; CDR3 protein: ASSLIKNPAGKYTEAF
J gene: TRBJ2-2; V gene: TRBV7-2; CDR3 protein: ASSGLVGTGELF
J gene: TRBJ1-2; V gene: TRBV28; CDR3 protein: ASNGSPEPGQGYGYT
J gene: TRBJ1-2; V gene: TRBV18; CDR3 protein: ASSTGTGGSGYT
J gene: TRBJ1-5; V gene: TRBV6-5; CDR3 protein: ASKRTGTNQPQH
J gene: TRBJ2-6; V gene: TRBV18; CDR3 protein: ASYRGRDRVPETGANVLT
J gene: TRBJ1-5; V gene: TRBV2; CDR3 protein: ASSERLSGQPQH
J gene: TRBJ1-6; V gene: TRBV15; CDR3 protein: ATSRDVLYSPLH
J gene: TRBJ1-4; V gene: TRBV7-2; CDR3 protein: ASSPGGGRNEKLF
J gene: TRBJ2-4; V gene: TRBV6-4; CDR3 protein: ASSESGDGKNIQY
J gene: TRBJ1-3; V gene: TRBV7-2; CDR3 protein: ASSFGQNSGNTIY
J gene: TRBJ1-1; V gene: TRBV4-1; CDR3 protein: ASSRRQASAAQMNTEAF
J gene: TRBJ2-2; V gene: TRBV11-2; CDR3 protein: ASSFRDRGGTGELF
J gene: TRBJ1-1; V gene: TRBV19; CDR3 protein: ASSTRQVVNTEAF
J gene: TRBJ1-1; V gene: TRBV19; CDR3 protein: ASGAQTNTEAF
J gene: TRBJ1-3; V gene: TRBV5-5; CDR3 protein: ASSEAPGQGYTIY
J gene: TRBJ1-5; V gene: TRBV27; CDR3 protein: ASSPAEGGPYQPQH
J gene: TRBJ1-1; V gene: TRBV3-1/TRBV3-2; CDR3 protein: ASSPTGDTEAF
J gene: TRBJ1-5; V gene: TRBV25-1; CDR3 protein: ASSEFGRDSNQPQH